The following is a TCR beta chain sequence with its context. The repertoire was sequenced with immunoSEQ multiplex PCR; TCRdb's copy has only in-frame clones and lacks some. The sample holds more than 25,000 clones; roughly 94% are singletons and the top ten take approximately 6.6%. The data belong to a study of control samples from healthy donors and cancer patients. This TCR derives from a man in his 60s in good health. The sequencing sample was made of blood.

CDR3 sequence (DNA): TGTGCCAGCAGCTCAGAGAGCAAAGGGGAAAAACTGTTTTTT. It specifies CASSSESKGEKLFF. The chain has TRBV5-4 and TRBJ1-4; D uncertain. The germline V and J ends were trimmed by 3 bases and 8 bases, with 14 bases remaining between them. This CDR3 is 14 amino acids long. Germline lookup yields CDR1 SGHNT and CDR2 YYREEE (reference sequence).